This T cell receptor beta chain was retrieved from a study of glioma-infiltrating T cells after dendritic cell vaccination. Libraries were prepared by immunoSEQ multiplex PCR; TCRdb keeps only in-frame clonotypes and omits some of them. Of roughly 83,000 clones listed, approximately 84% are singletons. This material consisted of blood, taken before dendritic cell vaccination. This clonotype originated in a human donor with glioblastoma.

The CDR3 region has the DNA TGTGCCAGCAGTAGACTAGCGGGAGTCCTAGATACGCAGTATTTT. Protein: CASSRLAGVLDTQYF. The chain recombines TRBV27 with TRBJ2-3, with 12 bases identical to TRBD2. The germline gives CDR1 MNHEY, CDR2 SMNVEV (reference sequence). The trim removed 5 bases at V and 5 bases at J, leaving 5 bases unmatched. The length of the CDR3 is 15 residues.